These T cell receptor beta chains were read from a single sample in a study of human T cells and chemical hapten exposure. TCRdb redid the calling of the RACE reads with MiXCR, one entry per CDR3 protein. Among more than 80,000 distinct CDR3 sequences listed, about a tenth were seen once. Sequenced here: whole blood, sampled in connection with sensitization to the hapten diphenylcyclopropenone (DPC). The receptors originated from a woman between 45 and 60 years old with alopecia areata. Some clones in this sample may be carry-over from other donors' samples. CDR3s include the opening cysteine and the closing phenylalanine or tryptophan. A D gene is named only where the DNA matches it firmly. Size tells how often a clone was seen (once, few, many) or the class of an expanded clone, and some rows leave it out.

>TRBV7-2|few|TRBJ2-1|TRBD2
CASSPRGGASSYNEQFF
TGTGCCAGCAGCCCCCGGGGGGGCGCGAGCTCCTACAATGAGCAGTTCTTC
>TRBV7-2|NA|TRBJ2-5|NA
CASSLVQRAQETQYF
TGTGCCAGCAGCTTAGTCCAGCGGGCTCAAGAGACCCAGTACTTC
>TRBV4-1|many|TRBJ2-2|NA
CASSHAGRNTGELFF
TGCGCCAGCAGCCATGCGGGACGGAACACCGGGGAGCTGTTTTTT
>TRBV11-2|NA|TRBJ2-5|TRBD2
CASSLGAGGQETQYF
TGTGCCAGCAGCTTAGGTGCGGGAGGACAAGAGACCCAGTACTTC
>TRBV4-3|NA|TRBJ1-1|NA
CASSQGGWRENTEAFF
TGCGCCAGCAGCCAAGGGGGTTGGAGGGAAAACACTGAAGCTTTCTTT
>TRBV18|few|TRBJ1-6|NA
CASSPGGDSPLHF
TGTGCCAGCTCACCAGGGGGCGATTCACCCCTCCACTTT
>TRBV7-6|many|TRBJ2-7|NA
CASSSYCVRSSYEQYF
TGTGCCAGCAGCTCTTATTGTGTCAGATCCTCCTACGAGCAGTACTTC
>TRBV7-3|many|TRBJ2-2|NA
CASSLQGPPLGELFF
TGTGCCAGCAGCTTACAGGGGCCACCTCTCGGGGAGCTGTTTTTT
>TRBV2|many|TRBJ1-1|NA
CASSVGLETEAFF
TGTGCCAGCAGTGTAGGCCTAGAGACTGAAGCTTTCTTT
>TRBV6-5|many|TRBJ2-1|NA
CASRLPGRADRVNEQFF
TGTGCCAGCAGGCTCCCCGGGCGGGCCGATAGAGTCAATGAGCAGTTCTTC
>TRBV19|NA|TRBJ2-3|TRBD2
CASSGTSAPTDTQYF
TGTGCCAGCTCCGGGACTAGCGCCCCCACAGATACGCAGTATTTT
>TRBV7-9|many|TRBJ1-5|NA
CASSLAGSYQPQHF
TGTGCCAGCAGCTTAGCCGGCAGCTATCAGCCCCAGCATTTT
>TRBV15|once|TRBJ1-3|NA
CATSLDRNAGNTIYF
TGTGCCACCAGCCTCGACAGGAACGCTGGAAACACCATATATTTT
>TRBV11-3|NA|TRBJ2-2|NA
CASSLDGDTGELFF
TGTGCCAGCAGCTTAGACGGAGACACCGGGGAGCTGTTTTTT
>TRBV5-1|many|TRBJ1-2|NA
CASSSYGGDYGYTF
TGCGCCAGCAGCTCCTACGGTGGGGACTATGGCTACACCTTC
>TRBV6-1|many|TRBJ2-3|NA
CASSEEGGGRTDTQYF
TGTGCCAGCAGTGAAGAGGGGGGAGGGCGTACAGATACGCAGTATTTT
>TRBV27|NA|TRBJ1-2|NA
CASRRGANYGYTF
TGTGCCAGCAGGCGGGGAGCTAACTATGGCTACACCTTC
>TRBV27|NA|TRBJ2-6|TRBD1
CASSLVGQGGGANVLTF
TGTGCCAGCAGTTTAGTGGGACAGGGGGGTGGGGCCAACGTCCTGACTTTC
>TRBV19|few|TRBJ2-1|TRBD2
CASSQGLGGYEQFF
TGTGCCAGTAGTCAGGGACTAGGAGGTTATGAGCAGTTCTTC
>TRBV12-3/TRBV12-4|few|TRBJ2-7|NA
CASSLKDSLYEQYF
TGTGCCAGCAGTTTAAAGGACAGCCTATACGAGCAGTACTTC
>TRBV20-1|many|TRBJ1-1|NA
CSASGPIRVFF
TGCAGTGCTAGTGGGCCCATTCGGGTTTTCTTT
>TRBV6-1|NA|TRBJ2-6|NA
CASRSGGSGANVLTF
TGTGCCAGCAGGTCGGGTGGCTCTGGGGCCAACGTCCTGACTTTC
>TRBV12-3/TRBV12-4|NA|TRBJ2-1|NA
CASDPGQPIYNEQFF
TGTGCCAGCGACCCAGGGCAGCCGATCTACAATGAGCAGTTCTTC
>TRBV11-3|NA|TRBJ2-7|NA
CASRPQGRRVQYF
TGTGCCAGCAGGCCCCAAGGGAGGAGGGTGCAGTACTTC